Included here is one T cell receptor beta chain sequence, with context. The antigen is unknown. Time point of the sample: new active TB diagnosis, blood taken before or within 7 days of starting treatment. This specimen belongs to a study of T cells in tuberculosis. Turning to the study itself: A South African cohort included IGRA-negative adolescents, latently infected IGRA-positive adolescents and adults with active tuberculosis. Whole-study findings and limits: GMM-specific TCRs were nearer to active tuberculosis alpha repertoires, suggesting expansion.

V trimming: 6 bases; J trimming: 8 bases; junction bases outside the gene matches: 5. Germline CDR1 is SNHLY and CDR2 is FYNNEI. This CDR3 is 13 amino acids long. Clones were sequenced by immunoSEQ multiplex PCR, and TCRdb holds only the in-frame ones, with some missing. This table holds 5,000 or so clones, 95% to 98% found once. This specimen consisted of PBMCs, obtained at tuberculosis diagnosis. The receptor's source is an adult with tuberculosis. This chain uses TRBV2 with TRBJ2-4; TRBD1 matches 9 bases. The DNA for the CDR3 is TGTGCCAGCAGGGGGACAGGGTGGGACATTCAGTACTTC. This codes for CASRGTGWDIQYF.